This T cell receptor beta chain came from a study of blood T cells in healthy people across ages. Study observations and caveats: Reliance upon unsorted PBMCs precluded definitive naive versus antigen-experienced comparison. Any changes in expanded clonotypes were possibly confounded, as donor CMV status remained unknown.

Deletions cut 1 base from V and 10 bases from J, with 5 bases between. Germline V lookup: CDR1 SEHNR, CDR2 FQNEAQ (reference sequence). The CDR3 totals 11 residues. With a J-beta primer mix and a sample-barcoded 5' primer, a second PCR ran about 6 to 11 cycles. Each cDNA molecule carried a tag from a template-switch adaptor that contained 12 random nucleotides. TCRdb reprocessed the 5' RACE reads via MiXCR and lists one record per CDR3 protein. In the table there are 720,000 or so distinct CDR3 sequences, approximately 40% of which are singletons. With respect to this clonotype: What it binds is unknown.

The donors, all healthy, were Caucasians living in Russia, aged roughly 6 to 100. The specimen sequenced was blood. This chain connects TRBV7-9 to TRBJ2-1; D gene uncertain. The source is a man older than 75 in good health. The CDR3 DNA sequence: TGTGCCAGCAGCTTAGAGCACGAGCAGTTCTTC. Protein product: CASSLEHEQFF.